This T cell receptor (beta chain) was sequenced for a study of T cell repertoires in aging, cancer and after chemotherapy. To note about this clonotype: The antigen is not known.

Notes on the study in general: Median generation probability rose over the chemotherapy interval in each cancer cohort, suggesting rebound thymic output. In healthy donors, age-related TCR diversity loss mainly reflected lost richness.

Multiplex touch-down PCR with TRB-A/B primers amplified rearranged V-D-J TRB sequences. MiXCR was run by TCRdb on the multiplex PCR reads, yielding one entry per CDR3 protein. The top ten hold roughly 10% of the sample, which has about 2,900 distinct CDR3 sequences, roughly 26% seen once. The template was genomic DNA from peripheral blood, not RNA. The CDR3 has 15 residues. V dropped 7 bases and J dropped 4; count of bases not matched to a gene: 9. Per germline, CDR1 MNHEY and CDR2 SMNVEV (reference sequence). What was sequenced was blood. This sequence joins TRBV27 and TRBJ2-3, with 9 bases that match TRBD1. The sequence derives from a human donor with a solid tumor. The CDR3 bases are TGTGCCAGCACCCCCAGGGACAGGGCCCCAGATACGCAGTATTTT. It yields the protein CASTPRDRAPDTQYF.